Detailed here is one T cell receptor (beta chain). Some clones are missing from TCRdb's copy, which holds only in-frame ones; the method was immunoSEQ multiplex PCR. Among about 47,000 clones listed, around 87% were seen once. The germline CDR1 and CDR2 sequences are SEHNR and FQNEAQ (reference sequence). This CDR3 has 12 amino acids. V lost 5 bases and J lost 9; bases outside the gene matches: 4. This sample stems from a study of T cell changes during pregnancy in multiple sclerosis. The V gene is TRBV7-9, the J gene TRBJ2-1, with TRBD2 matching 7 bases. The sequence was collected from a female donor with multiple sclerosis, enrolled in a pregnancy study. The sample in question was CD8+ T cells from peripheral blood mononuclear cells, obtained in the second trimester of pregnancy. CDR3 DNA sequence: TGTGCCAGCAGCGGAGGACTAGGTGAGCAGTTCTTC. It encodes CASSGGLGEQFF. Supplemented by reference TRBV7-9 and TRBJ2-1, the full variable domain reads DTGVSQNPRHKITKRGQNVTFRCDPISEHNRLYWYRQTLGQGPEFLTYFQNEAQLEKSRLLSDRFSAERPKGSFSTLEIQRTEQGDSAMYLCASSGGLGEQFFGPGTRLTVL.